Below are 30 T cell receptor beta chains sequenced from a single sample in a study of blood T cells in healthy people across ages. A second PCR of roughly 6 to 12 cycles used a sample-barcoded 5' primer and a J-beta primer mix. TCRdb reanalysed the 5' RACE reads using MiXCR and keeps one entry per CDR3 protein. Counted here are 800,000 or so distinct CDR3 sequences, roughly 25% occurring once; the ten biggest clones make up under 4.5%. In addition, the sample was reused for a study of T cells of mothers and their children.

The sample taken for sequencing was blood. These receptors were collected from a boy aged 10-17 years in good health.

V is TRBV2 and J is TRBJ2-6; possible D gene TRBD2, 5 bases. The CDR3 consists of 17 residues. Germline CDR1 reads SNHLY; CDR2 reads FYNNEI. V shed 1 base and J shed 1 base, with 11 bases lying between them. The DNA for the CDR3 is TGTGCCAGCAGTGAAGGGCGAGGGCAGTCTGGGGCCAACGTCCTGACTTTC. Translated, it gives CASSEGRGQSGANVLTF.

This chain links TRBV29-1 with TRBJ2-7, with 9 bases identical to TRBD2. Unmatched junction bases numbered 8, after V lost 4 bases and J lost 1 base. Germline V CDR1 and CDR2: SQVTM, ANQGSEA. The CDR3 is made up of 15 amino acids. This chain's CDR3 is CSVGTMAGGSYEQYF. The DNA of the CDR3 is TGCAGCGTTGGGACCATGGCGGGAGGGTCCTACGAGCAGTACTTC.

The CDR3 loop reads CSSEADEQFF. The DNA of the CDR3 is TGCAGCTCCGAAGCGGATGAGCAGTTCTTC. The chain employs TRBV29-1 and TRBJ2-1; D might be TRBD2 (5 bases). Germline V gene sequence: CDR1 SQVTM, CDR2 ANQGSEA. The CDR3 is 10 amino acids. The V end lost 8 bases, the J end lost 8 bases, and 10 bases lay between the germline ends.

The chain has TRBV6-5 and TRBJ2-5; 7 nucleotides agree with TRBD1. The last part of the DNA fits TRBJ2-1 better; the J call may be wrong. CDR1 and CDR2 from the germline V gene are MNHEY and SVGAGI. This CDR3 spans 13 amino acids. In nucleotides, the CDR3 is TGTGCCAGCAGCTCGACAGGGCCTTATGAGCAGTTCTTC. Amino acid sequence: CASSSTGPYEQFF.

In its sample, this clonotype was seen a few times. The chain has TRBV28 and TRBJ1-2; D unresolved. The CDR3 is made up of 12 amino acids. V was cut by 4 bases and J by 1 base, with 4 bases left in between. Germline CDR1 MDHEN, CDR2 SYDVKM. For the CDR3, the DNA is TGTGCCAGCAGTTCTATTAACTATGGCTACACCTTC. Its protein is CASSSINYGYTF.

The chain is built from TRBV5-1 and TRBJ1-2; D gene unclear. This CDR3 has 17 residues. The V gene's germline CDR1 is SGHRS and CDR2 YFSETQ. Trimming pared 4 bases from V and 0 bases from J, leaving 19 bases between. The CDR3 here is CASSRTDGPSTNYGYTF. Written as DNA, the CDR3 is TGCGCCAGCAGCCGAACCGACGGACCGTCGACTAACTATGGCTACACCTTC. Combining the CDR3 with reference TRBV5-1 and TRBJ1-2 gives the whole variable domain KAGVTQTPRYLIKTRGQQVTLSCSPISGHRSVSWYQQTPGQGLQFLFEYFSETQRNKGNFPGRFSGRQFSNSRSEMNVSTLELGDSALYLCASSRTDGPSTNYGYTFGSGTRLTVV.

The V and J genes are TRBV4-3 and TRBJ2-3; 7 nucleotides line up with TRBD2. From germline, CDR1 is LGHNA and CDR2 YSLEER. Trimming removed 0 bases from V and 0 bases from J; junction bases left unmatched: 18. The CDR3 is made up of 21 amino acids. In DNA form, the CDR3 reads TGCGCCAGCAGCCAAGAACAATATGGGGGACCTAGCGGAACTAGCACAGATACGCAGTATTTT. Translated: CASSQEQYGGPSGTSTDTQYF.

The chain combines TRBV28 with TRBJ2-1; the D gene is possibly TRBD1 (6 bases). The V gene's germline CDR1 is MDHEN and CDR2 SYDVKM. The CDR3 is made up of 14 amino acids. V shed 7 bases and J shed 9 bases, with 19 bases lying between them. The CDR3 reads CASIVTGKGAEQFF. The CDR3 coding sequence is TGTGCCAGCATCGTCACAGGGAAAGGGGCTGAGCAGTTCTTC.

This clonotype appeared a few times. This rearrangement joins TRBV20-1 to TRBJ2-5; 10 bases are a match to TRBD2. The germline gives CDR1 DFQATT, CDR2 SNEGSKA (reference sequence). The V segment lost 1 base and the J segment 5 bases; nucleotides outside the gene matches: 4. The CDR3 totals 14 residues. The CDR3 is CSARGNSGRETQYF. The CDR3 DNA is TGCAGTGCTAGAGGGAATAGCGGGAGGGAGACCCAGTACTTC.

This clonotype was counted a few times. The chain recombines TRBV4-3 with TRBJ2-1; 8 nucleotides align to TRBD2. This CDR3 is 16 amino acids long. CDR1 and CDR2 from the germline V gene are LGHNA and YSLEER. After removal of 0 bases from V and 6 bases from J, the junction contained 7 bases not matched to a gene. CDR3 DNA: TGCGCCAGCAGCCAAGACCGGGGGGGCCTTGCCAATGAGCAGTTCTTC. Translating it yields CASSQDRGGLANEQFF.

This clonotype was recorded a few times. The genes are TRBV20-1 and TRBJ1-3; maybe TRBD1 (6 bases). Looked up from germline, CDR1 is DFQATT and CDR2 is SNEGSKA (reference sequence). The CDR3 extends over 15 amino acids. Trimming took 1 base from V and 3 from J, leaving 13 bases between them. Here the CDR3 reads CSARGPRGYGNTIYF. The CDR3 DNA reads TGCAGTGCTAGAGGACCGAGGGGGTATGGAAACACCATATATTTT.

The V call is TRBV13, the J call TRBJ2-3; 9 nucleotides align to TRBD2. V lost 2 bases and J lost 7; bases outside the gene matches: 13. CDR3 length: 17 residues. The germline gives CDR1 PRHDT, CDR2 FYEKMQ (reference sequence). Written as DNA, the CDR3 is TGTGCCAGCAGCTTACCCTCCAGCGGGGGGTATGGATATACGCAGTATTTT. It yields the protein CASSLPSSGGYGYTQYF.

The V gene is TRBV15, the J gene TRBJ2-3; possible D gene TRBD1, 6 bases. This CDR3 region has 17 residues. Germline V lookup: CDR1 LNHNV, CDR2 YYDKDF (reference sequence). V lost 0 bases and J 5 bases, leaving 18 bases between the germline ends. This CDR3 is CATSRDLRIRGGDTQYF. As DNA, the CDR3 is TGTGCCACCAGCAGAGATCTGAGGATCCGAGGGGGAGATACGCAGTATTTT.

The gene calls are TRBV7-9 and TRBJ1-2; a weak D match, TRBD1 (5 bases). Trimming shortened V by 5 bases and J by 3 bases, and 13 bases separated the two germline ends. Germline V CDR1 and CDR2: SEHNR, FQNEAQ (reference sequence). The CDR3 consists of 14 residues. The CDR3 DNA sequence: TGTGCCAGCAGCGGCCAGGGACGGGACTATGGCTACACCTTC. Its translation: CASSGQGRDYGYTF.

At least ten counts were recorded for this clonotype. V gene TRBV20-1 combines with J gene TRBJ1-2; the D gene is possibly TRBD1 (6 bases). The V end was cut by 1 base, the J end by 3 bases, with 6 bases between. The CDR3 totals 12 residues. Germline values: CDR1 DFQATT, CDR2 SNEGSKA (reference sequence). CDR3 amino acids: CSARAGDYGYTF. CDR3 nucleotides: TGCAGTGCTAGAGCAGGGGACTATGGCTACACCTTC.

The rearrangement joins TRBV15 to TRBJ2-7; a weak D match, TRBD2 (6 bases). The V gene's germline CDR1 is LNHNV and CDR2 YYDKDF (reference sequence). Trimming took off 2 bases at V and 3 bases at J, with 14 bases between the two ends. This CDR3 is built from 15 residues. CDR3 sequence (DNA): TGTGCCACCAGCAGACGGGGGTCGATCTTCTACGAGCAGTACTTC. This gives the protein CATSRRGSIFYEQYF.

This clonotype was counted a few times. The J gene is TRBJ1-1, the V gene TRBV12-3 or TRBV12-4; D call uncertain. Trimming shortened V by 4 bases and J by 0 bases, and 9 bases separated the two germline ends. The CDR3 totals 14 residues. CDR3 sequence (DNA): TGTGCCAGCAGTTCTGTCTCCCTGAACACTGAAGCTTTCTTT. It is translated as CASSSVSLNTEAFF.

This clonotype was seen only a few times. This rearrangement joins TRBV4-2 to TRBJ1-1, with a weak D call TRBD1 (6 bases). Germline-derived CDR1 and CDR2 are LGHNA and YNFKEQ. The CDR3 runs to 16 residues. V lost 2 bases, J lost 1 base, and 14 bases lay in between. This CDR3 reads CASSQIPGTSNTEAFF. DNA for the CDR3: TGTGCCAGCAGCCAAATACCCGGGACATCGAACACTGAAGCTTTCTTT.

This clonotype was seen a few times. The V gene is TRBV4-1, the J gene TRBJ2-7; 8 bases agree with TRBD1. Trimming took 2 bases from V and 2 from J; bases not matched to a gene: 2. The CDR3 is 14 amino acids. CDR1 and CDR2 from the germline V gene are MGHRA and YSYEKL. The CDR3 sequence: CASSQIQGAYEQYF. CDR3 nucleotide sequence: TGCGCCAGCAGCCAAATACAGGGGGCCTACGAGCAGTACTTC.

This sequence joins TRBV29-1 and TRBJ1-4; TRBD1 matches at 8 bases. Germline values: CDR1 SQVTM, CDR2 ANQGSEA. The CDR3 sequence is 13 residues long. Trimming at V came to 8 bases and at J to 5 bases, leaving 7 bases not matched to a gene. This CDR3 reads CSFEDRENEKLFF. CDR3 bases: TGCAGCTTCGAGGACAGGGAAAATGAAAAACTGTTTTTT. Full variable domain (missing parts from reference TRBV29-1 and TRBJ1-4): SAVISQKPSRDICQRGTSLTIQCQVDSQVTMMFWYRQQPGQSLTLIATANQGSEATYESGFVIDKFPISRPNLTFSTLTVSNMSPEDSSIYLCSFEDRENEKLFFGSGTQLSVL.

This clonotype was recorded once. The genes are TRBV10-3 and TRBJ2-5; possibly TRBD1 for D (5 bases). This CDR3 region has 14 residues. The germline CDR1 and CDR2 sequences are ENHRY and SYGVKD. With 3 bases removed from V and 1 base from J, the gap between germline ends came to 9 bases. This CDR3 reads CAISDSDIQETQYF. CDR3 coding DNA: TGTGCCATCAGTGACTCGGACATCCAAGAGACCCAGTACTTC.

This clonotype was counted between two and nine times. V is TRBV7-9 and J is TRBJ2-5; D is ambiguous. Near its end, the DNA agrees better with TRBJ2-1, so the J call may be wrong. This CDR3 comprises 12 residues. Germline CDR1 is SEHNR and CDR2 is FQNEAQ (reference sequence). The CDR3, as DNA: TGTGCCAGCAGCTTACTTAAGGGTGAGCAGTTCTTC. Protein product: CASSLLKGEQFF.

J is TRBJ1-5 and V is TRBV28; perhaps TRBD1 as D (6 bases). Germline assignment: CDR1 MDHEN and CDR2 SYDVKM. Between the trimmed V and J ends, which lost 11 bases and 2 bases, there was a span of 16 bases. This CDR3 is built from 14 residues. CDR3: CAATGQGGNQPQHF. The CDR3 DNA reads as TGTGCCGCCACAGGGCAGGGTGGCAATCAGCCCCAGCATTTT.

This clonotype was counted only a few times. The V and J genes are TRBV6-2 or TRBV6-3 and TRBJ2-1; 7 bases align to TRBD2. The DNA end is more similar to TRBJ2-5, so the J call may be wrong. The germline CDR1 and CDR2 sequences are MNHEY and SVGEGT. CDR3 length: 17 residues. DNA for the CDR3: TGTGCCAGCAGTTACCACGTCAGCAAGCGGGGAGCGGAGACCCAGTACTTC. Protein product: CASSYHVSKRGAETQYF.

On this clonotype itself: The conserved final phenylalanine or tryptophan is absent from the CDR3, which likely points to a read error. This chain links TRBV4-3 with TRBJ1-1, with D unresolved. The CDR3 consists of 14 residues. CDR1 and CDR2 (germline): LGHNA, YSLEER. Trimming cost V 1 base and J 5 bases, with 11 bases left between them. The CDR3 coding sequence is TGCGCCAGCAGCCAAGTAGTGGGTAGGACTGAAGCTTTCCTT. Amino acids: CASSQVVGRTEAFL.

This clonotype was seen more than once but under ten times. The chain uses TRBV4-3 and TRBJ2-3, with 12 bases identical to TRBD2. Germline CDR1 and CDR2: LGHNA and YSLEER. This CDR3 comprises 16 residues. Trimming removed 4 bases from V and 4 bases from J; junction bases left unmatched: 6. As DNA, the CDR3 is TGCGCCAGCAGCCTCTTACTAGCGGGAGGCCCAGATACGCAGTATTTT. It is translated as CASSLLLAGGPDTQYF.

CDR3 in amino acids: CSARERQGALYEQYF. The DNA for the CDR3 is TGCAGTGCTAGAGAACGGCAGGGGGCTTTGTACGAGCAGTACTTC. J is TRBJ2-7 and V is TRBV20-1; 8 positions agree with TRBD1. The CDR3 contains 15 residues. V was clipped by 0 bases and J by 4 bases; unmatched bases: 8. CDR1 is DFQATT, CDR2 SNEGSKA, per germline (reference sequence).

The chain recombines TRBV5-1 with TRBJ2-4; a possible D gene is TRBD1 (5 bases). The CDR3 extends over 14 amino acids. Germline V gene data show CDR1 as SGHRS and CDR2 as YFSETQ. Trimming took off 4 bases at V and 1 base at J, with 9 bases between the two ends. The CDR3, as DNA: TGCGCCAGCAGCCCGGACATGGCCAAAAACATTCAGTACTTC. Translating gives CASSPDMAKNIQYF.

Only a few counts were recorded for this clonotype. The chain's CDR3 is CASSLSQGATGELFF. The CDR3 DNA reads TGCGCCAGCAGCTTGTCGCAGGGGGCCACCGGGGAGCTGTTTTTT. The chain couples TRBV5-1 to TRBJ2-2; TRBD1 agrees at 8 bases. V lost 1 base, J lost 4 bases, and 3 bases stayed unmatched. Looked up from germline, CDR1 is SGHRS and CDR2 is YFSETQ. The CDR3 runs to 15 residues.

This clonotype appeared a few times. As the CDR3 is not closed by the conserved phenylalanine or tryptophan, this likely results from a read error. V and J are TRBV6-1 and TRBJ2-5, with D uncertain. The CDR3 has 14 amino acids. The ends were cut back, 1 base at V and 4 bases at J, with 10 bases in the middle. Germline values: CDR1 MNHNS, CDR2 SASEGT. CDR3 loop: CASSEGASPETQYL. As DNA, the CDR3 is TGTGCCAGCAGTGAAGGGGCATCTCCAGAGACCCAGTACCTC.